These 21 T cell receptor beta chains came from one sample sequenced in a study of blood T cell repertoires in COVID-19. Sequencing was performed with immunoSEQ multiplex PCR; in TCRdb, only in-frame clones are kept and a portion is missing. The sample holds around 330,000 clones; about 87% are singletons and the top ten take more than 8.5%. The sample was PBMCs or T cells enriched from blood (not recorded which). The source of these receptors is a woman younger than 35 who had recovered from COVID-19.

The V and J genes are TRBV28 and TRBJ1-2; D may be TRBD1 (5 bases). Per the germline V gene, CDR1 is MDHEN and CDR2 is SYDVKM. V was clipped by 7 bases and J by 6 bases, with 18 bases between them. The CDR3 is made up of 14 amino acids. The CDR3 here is CASTPRWGENGYTF. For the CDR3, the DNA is TGTGCCAGCACTCCCCGCTGGGGGGAAAATGGCTACACCTTC.

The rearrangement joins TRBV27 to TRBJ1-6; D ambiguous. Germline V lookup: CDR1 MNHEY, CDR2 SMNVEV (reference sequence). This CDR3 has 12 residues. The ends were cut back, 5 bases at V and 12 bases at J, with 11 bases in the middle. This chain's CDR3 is CASSRAGGPLHF. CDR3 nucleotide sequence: TGTGCCAGCAGTCGCGCAGGTGGACCCCTCCACTTT.

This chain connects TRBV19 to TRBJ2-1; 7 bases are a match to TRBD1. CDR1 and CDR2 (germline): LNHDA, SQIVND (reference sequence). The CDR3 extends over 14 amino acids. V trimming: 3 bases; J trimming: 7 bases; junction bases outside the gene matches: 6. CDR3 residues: CASSISQGVNEQFF. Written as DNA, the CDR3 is TGTGCCAGTAGTATCAGTCAGGGGGTAAATGAGCAGTTCTTC.

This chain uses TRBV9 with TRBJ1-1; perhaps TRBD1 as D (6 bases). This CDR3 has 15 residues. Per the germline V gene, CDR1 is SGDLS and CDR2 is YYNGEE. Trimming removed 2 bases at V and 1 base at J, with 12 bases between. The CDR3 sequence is CASSVETGPNTEAFF. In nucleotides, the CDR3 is TGTGCCAGCAGCGTGGAGACAGGACCGAACACTGAAGCTTTCTTT.

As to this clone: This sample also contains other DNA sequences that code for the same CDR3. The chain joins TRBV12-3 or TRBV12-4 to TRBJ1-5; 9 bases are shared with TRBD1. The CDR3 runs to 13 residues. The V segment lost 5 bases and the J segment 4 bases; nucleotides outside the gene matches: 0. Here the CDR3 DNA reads TGTGCCAGCAGTGGGACAGGGAATCAGCCCCAGCATTTT. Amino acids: CASSGTGNQPQHF.

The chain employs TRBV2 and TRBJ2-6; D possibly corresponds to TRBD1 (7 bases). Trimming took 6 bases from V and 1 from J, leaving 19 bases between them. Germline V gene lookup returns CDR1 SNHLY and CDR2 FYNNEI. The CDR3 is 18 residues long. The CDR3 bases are TGTGCCAGCAGGGAGGGACAGCTTCTTCTATCTGGGGCCAACGTCCTGACTTTC. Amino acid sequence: CASREGQLLLSGANVLTF.

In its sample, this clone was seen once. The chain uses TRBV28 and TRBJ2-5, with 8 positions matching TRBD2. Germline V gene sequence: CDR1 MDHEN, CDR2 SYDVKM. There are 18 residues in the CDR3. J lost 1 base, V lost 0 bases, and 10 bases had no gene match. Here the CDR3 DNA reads TGTGCCAGCAGTTTATGGGGTAGCGGGGCCTCATCCCAAGAGACCCAGTACTTC. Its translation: CASSLWGSGASSQETQYF.

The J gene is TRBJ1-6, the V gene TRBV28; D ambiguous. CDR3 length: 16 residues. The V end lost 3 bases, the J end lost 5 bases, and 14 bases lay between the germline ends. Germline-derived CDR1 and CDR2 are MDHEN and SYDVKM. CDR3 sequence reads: CASSFALLANNSPLHF. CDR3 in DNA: TGTGCCAGCAGTTTTGCCCTACTCGCCAATAATTCACCCCTCCACTTT.

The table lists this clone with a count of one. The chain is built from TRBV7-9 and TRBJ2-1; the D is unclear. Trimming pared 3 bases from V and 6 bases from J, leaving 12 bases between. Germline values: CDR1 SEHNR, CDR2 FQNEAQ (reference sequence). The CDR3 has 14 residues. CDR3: CASSFSSSVNEQFF. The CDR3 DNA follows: TGTGCCAGCAGCTTTTCCAGTTCAGTCAATGAGCAGTTCTTC.

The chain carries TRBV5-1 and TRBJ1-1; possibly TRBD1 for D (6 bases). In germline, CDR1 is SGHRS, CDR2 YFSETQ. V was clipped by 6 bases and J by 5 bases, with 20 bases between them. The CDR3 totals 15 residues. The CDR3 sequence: CASTRGTLSRTEAFF. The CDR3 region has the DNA TGCGCCAGCACCAGGGGTACACTCAGCAGGACTGAAGCTTTCTTT. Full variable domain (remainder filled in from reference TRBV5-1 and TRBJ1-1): KAGVTQTPRYLIKTRGQQVTLSCSPISGHRSVSWYQQTPGQGLQFLFEYFSETQRNKGNFPGRFSGRQFSNSRSEMNVSTLELGDSALYLCASTRGTLSRTEAFFGQGTRLTVV.

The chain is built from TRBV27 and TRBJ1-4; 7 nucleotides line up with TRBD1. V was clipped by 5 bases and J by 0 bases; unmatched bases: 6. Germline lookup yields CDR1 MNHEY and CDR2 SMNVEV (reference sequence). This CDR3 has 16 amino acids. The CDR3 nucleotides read TGTGCCAGCAGTCTCGAGGGACAGCCAACTAATGAAAAACTGTTTTTT. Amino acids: CASSLEGQPTNEKLFF.

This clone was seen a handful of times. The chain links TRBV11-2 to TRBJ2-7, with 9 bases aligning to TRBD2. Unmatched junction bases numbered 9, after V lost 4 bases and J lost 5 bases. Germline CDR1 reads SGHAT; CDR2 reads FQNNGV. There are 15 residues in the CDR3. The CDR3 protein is CASSSIAGATNEQYF. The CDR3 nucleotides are TGTGCCAGCAGCTCAATAGCGGGAGCGACCAACGAGCAGTACTTC.

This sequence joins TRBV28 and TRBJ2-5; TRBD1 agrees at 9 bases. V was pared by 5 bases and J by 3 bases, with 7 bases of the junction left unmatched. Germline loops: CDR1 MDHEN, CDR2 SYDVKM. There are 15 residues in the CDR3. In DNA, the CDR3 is TGTGCCAGCAGTCCCCGGGACAGGGTGGAAGAGACCCAGTACTTC. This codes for CASSPRDRVEETQYF.

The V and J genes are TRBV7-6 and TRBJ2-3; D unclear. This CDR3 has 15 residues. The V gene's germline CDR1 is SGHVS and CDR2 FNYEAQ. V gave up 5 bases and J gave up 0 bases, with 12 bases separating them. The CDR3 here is CASSQRLYSTDTQYF. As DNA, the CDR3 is TGTGCCAGCAGCCAGAGACTTTATAGCACAGATACGCAGTATTTT. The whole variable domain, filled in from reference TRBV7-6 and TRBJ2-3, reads GAGVSQSPRYKVTKRGQDVALRCDPISGHVSLYWYRQALGQGPEFLTYFNYEAQQDKSGLPNDRFSAERPEGSISTLTIQRTEQRDSAMYRCASSQRLYSTDTQYFGPGTRLTVL.

In DNA form, the CDR3 reads TGTGCCAGCAGCTCCTGGGCGCTTAGCACCGGGGAGCTGTTTTTT. Protein sequence: CASSSWALSTGELFF. The V and J genes are TRBV7-7 and TRBJ2-2; D is unresolved. V lost 4 bases and J lost 4, with 13 bases in between. The germline V gene encodes CDR1 SSHAT and CDR2 FNYEAQ (reference sequence). The CDR3 length is 15 residues.

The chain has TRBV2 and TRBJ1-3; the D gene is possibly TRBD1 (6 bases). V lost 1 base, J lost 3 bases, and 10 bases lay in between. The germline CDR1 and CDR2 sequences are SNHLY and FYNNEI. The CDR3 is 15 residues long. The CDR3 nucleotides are TGTGCCAGCAGTGAAGGTCAGGGGTATGGAAACACCATATATTTT. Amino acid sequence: CASSEGQGYGNTIYF.

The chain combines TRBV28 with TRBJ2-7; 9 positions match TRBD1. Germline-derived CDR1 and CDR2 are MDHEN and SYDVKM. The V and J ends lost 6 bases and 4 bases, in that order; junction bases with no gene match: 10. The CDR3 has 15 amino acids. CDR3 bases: TGTGCCAGCAGCCCCTCGGGGACAGGGAGGTACGAGCAGTACTTC. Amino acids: CASSPSGTGRYEQYF.

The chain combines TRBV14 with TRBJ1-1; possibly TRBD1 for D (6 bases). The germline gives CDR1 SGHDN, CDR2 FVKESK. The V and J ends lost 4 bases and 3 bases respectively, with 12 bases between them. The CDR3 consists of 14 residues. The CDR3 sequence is CASSLANRDTEAFF. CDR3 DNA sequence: TGTGCCAGCAGCCTCGCCAACAGGGACACTGAAGCTTTCTTT.

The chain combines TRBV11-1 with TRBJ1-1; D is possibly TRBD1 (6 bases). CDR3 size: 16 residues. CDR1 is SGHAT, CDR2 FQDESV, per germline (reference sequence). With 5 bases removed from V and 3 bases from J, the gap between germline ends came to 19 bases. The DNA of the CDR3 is TGTGCCAGCAGCCCGGACGACAGGTTACCGGACACTGAAGCTTTCTTT. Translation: CASSPDDRLPDTEAFF.

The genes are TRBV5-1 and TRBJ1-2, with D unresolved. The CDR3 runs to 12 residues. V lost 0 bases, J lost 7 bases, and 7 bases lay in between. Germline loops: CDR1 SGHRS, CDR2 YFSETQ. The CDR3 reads CASSLAGTGYTF. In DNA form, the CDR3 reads TGCGCCAGCAGCTTGGCGGGAACTGGCTACACCTTC. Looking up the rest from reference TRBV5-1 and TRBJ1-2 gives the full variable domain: KAGVTQTPRYLIKTRGQQVTLSCSPISGHRSVSWYQQTPGQGLQFLFEYFSETQRNKGNFPGRFSGRQFSNSRSEMNVSTLELGDSALYLCASSLAGTGYTFGSGTRLTVV.

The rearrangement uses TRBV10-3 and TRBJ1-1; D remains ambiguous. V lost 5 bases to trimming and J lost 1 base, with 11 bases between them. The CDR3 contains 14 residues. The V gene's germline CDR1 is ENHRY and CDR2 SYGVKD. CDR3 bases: TGTGCCATCAGTTACCAGGCCTCGAACACTGAAGCTTTCTTT. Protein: CAISYQASNTEAFF.